One sample yielded the 8 T cell receptor beta chains listed below, sequenced in a study of control samples from healthy donors and cancer patients. Sequencing used immunoSEQ multiplex PCR; TCRdb keeps in-frame clones, though not all of them. Of 85,000 to 95,000 clones in the sample, just over 90% were seen once. The specimen was blood. All receptors come from a woman under 40 in good health.

In its sample, this clone was seen a few times. The chain links TRBV4-2 to TRBJ2-1, with 12 bases that match TRBD2. The ends lost 6 bases at V and 9 bases at J; junction bases unmatched: 18. The length of the CDR3 is 18 residues. Germline V gene data show CDR1 as LGHNA and CDR2 as YNFKEQ. CDR3 sequence reads: CASSQVGLAGGPQGEQFF. CDR3 in DNA: TGTGCCAGCAGTCAGGTAGGGCTAGCGGGAGGGCCGCAGGGTGAGCAGTTCTTC.

This sequence joins TRBV11-2 and TRBJ2-5, with 10 bases lining up with TRBD2. The germline CDR1 and CDR2 sequences are SGHAT and FQNNGV. J lost 0 bases, V lost 5 bases, and 3 bases had no gene match. The CDR3 extends over 15 amino acids. CDR3 nucleotide sequence: TGTGCCAGCAGCCATAGCGGGGGGTACCAAGAGACCCAGTACTTC. Its translation: CASSHSGGYQETQYF.

V gene TRBV21-1 combines with J gene TRBJ2-7. TRBV21-1 is listed as a pseudogene. This CDR3 comprises 13 residues. The CDR3 DNA follows: TGTGCCAGCATGCTAGGACGGACCTACGAGCAGTACTTC. Protein sequence: CASMLGRTYEQYF.

The genes are TRBV4-1 and TRBJ2-3; 7 bases align to TRBD2. This CDR3 is 15 amino acids long. Looked up from germline, CDR1 is MGHRA and CDR2 is YSYEKL. V lost 3 bases and J lost 7; bases outside the gene matches: 10. Here the CDR3 reads CASSQQSTGGYTQYF. The CDR3 DNA reads as TGCGCCAGCAGCCAGCAGAGTACGGGGGGATATACGCAGTATTTT.

The chain is built from TRBV5-6 and TRBJ2-5; 7 bases map to TRBD2. Germline V gene sequence: CDR1 SGHDT, CDR2 YYEEEE. With 2 bases clipped from V and 2 bases from J, the junction kept 6 bases outside the gene matches. The CDR3 covers 15 residues. The CDR3 is CASSFGGDYQETQYF. In nucleotides, the CDR3 is TGTGCCAGCAGCTTCGGTGGGGACTATCAAGAGACCCAGTACTTC.

This rearrangement joins TRBV2 to TRBJ2-7; D ambiguous. This CDR3 is 12 amino acids long. Trimming removed 8 bases from V and 2 bases from J, with 10 bases in between. CDR1 is SNHLY and CDR2 is FYNNEI in the germline V gene. The CDR3 spells CASWAETYEQYF. The DNA of the CDR3 is TGTGCCAGCTGGGCTGAAACCTACGAGCAGTACTTC.

The chain uses TRBV28 and TRBJ1-2; unclear D gene. The CDR3 has 14 residues. Germline loops: CDR1 MDHEN, CDR2 SYDVKM. V lost 4 bases, J lost 4 bases, and 13 bases lay in between. CDR3: CASSSGFLPYGYTF. The CDR3 coding sequence is TGTGCCAGCAGTTCGGGTTTCCTCCCCTATGGCTACACCTTC.

This chain connects TRBV12-3 or TRBV12-4 to TRBJ2-7, with D possibly called TRBD1 or TRBD2 (5 bases each). The CDR3 has 13 residues. The V and J ends lost 4 bases and 2 bases respectively, with 9 bases between them. The CDR3 DNA sequence: TGTGCCAGCAGTTCGGGACCCCCCTACGAGCAGTACTTC. Its translation is CASSSGPPYEQYF.